This T cell receptor beta chain was found in a study of CD4+ T cells in melanoma. V lost 1 base to trimming and J lost 4 bases, with 2 bases between them. In germline, CDR1 is MNHNS, CDR2 SASEGT. This CDR3 has 11 amino acids. Generated by immunoSEQ multiplex PCR, the TCRdb table keeps only in-frame clones and is missing some. The sample holds more than 12,000 clones, roughly three fifths seen once. The source of this sequence is a human donor with melanoma. Sequenced input: cells from a culture (not recorded whether cultured in vitro). The chain is built from TRBV6-1 and TRBJ2-7, with D hard to call. The CDR3 region has the DNA TGTGCCAGCAGTGAAGGGTACGAGCAGTACTTC. It is translated as CASSEGYEQYF.